The clone carrying this TCR beta chain was seen more than once but under ten times. The germline V gene has CDR1 SGHRS and CDR2 YFSETQ. The V gene end was trimmed by 6 bases and the J gene end by 2 bases; junction bases not matched to a gene: 12. The CDR3 covers 18 residues. This specimen comes from a study of cytomegalovirus exposure and HLA in healthy donors. Primers included in the PCR were 60 Vbeta and 13 Jbeta primers. This table comes from immunoSEQ multiplex PCR, and its TCRdb copy is limited to in-frame clones, with some not included. Among around 130,000 clones listed, 70% to 80% were seen once.

The receptor was isolated from a man younger than 30 in good health and CMV-seronegative. The sequenced material came from PBMCs. This chain connects TRBV5-1 to TRBJ2-7, with TRBD2 matching over 15 bases. This CDR3 reads CASKGGGLAGGWPYEQYF. The CDR3 DNA reads as TGCGCCAGCAAAGGCGGGGGACTAGCGGGAGGATGGCCCTACGAGCAGTACTTC.